This entry describes one T cell receptor beta chain. The data were obtained in a study of blood T cell repertoires in COVID-19. At the level of the study: There were acute and convalescent COVID-19 samples, and they came from the United States, Italy and Spain. In each case, the material was cDNA or gDNA derived from T cells, B-cell-depleted T cells, or PBMCs.

Trimming shortened V by 3 bases and J by 3 bases, and 20 bases separated the two germline ends. Germline CDR1 reads MNHNS; CDR2 reads SASEGT. The CDR3 contains 18 residues. As processed by the authors: By means of reference gene primer amplification, nucleated cell counts were estimated. The method was immunoSEQ multiplex PCR; TCRdb's version includes in-frame clones alone and lacks a portion of them. V, J and clone size are those of that table, while D and trimming were read from the DNA. The data contain approximately 170,000 clones, roughly 70% of them seen just once; the ten biggest clones take up approximately 3%.

The sequence was obtained from a woman aged 80 or over with acute or convalescent COVID-19. The sequencing input was peripheral blood. V is TRBV6-1 and J is TRBJ1-4, with D hard to call. CDR3 in DNA: TGTGCCAGCAGTGAGTGGGCCAGGTTCCCTAATGCTAATGAAAAACTGTTTTTT. The encoded protein is CASSEWARFPNANEKLFF.